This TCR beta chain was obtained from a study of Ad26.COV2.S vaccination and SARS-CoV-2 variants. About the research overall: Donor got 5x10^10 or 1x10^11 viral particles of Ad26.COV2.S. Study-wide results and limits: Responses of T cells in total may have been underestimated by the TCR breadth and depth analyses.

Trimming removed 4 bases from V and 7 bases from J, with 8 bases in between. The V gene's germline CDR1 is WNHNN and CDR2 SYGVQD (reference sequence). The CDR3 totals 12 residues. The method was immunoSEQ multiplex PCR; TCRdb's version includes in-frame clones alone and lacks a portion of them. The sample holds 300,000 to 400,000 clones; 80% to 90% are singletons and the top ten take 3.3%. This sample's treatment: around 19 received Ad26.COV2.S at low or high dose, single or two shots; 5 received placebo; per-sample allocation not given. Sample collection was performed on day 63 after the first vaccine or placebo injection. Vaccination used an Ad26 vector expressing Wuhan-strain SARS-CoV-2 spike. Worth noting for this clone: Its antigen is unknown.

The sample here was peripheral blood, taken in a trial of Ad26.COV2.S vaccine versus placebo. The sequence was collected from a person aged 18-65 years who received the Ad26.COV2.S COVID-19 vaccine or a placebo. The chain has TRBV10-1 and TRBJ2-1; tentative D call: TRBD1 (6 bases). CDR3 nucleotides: TGCGCCAGCAGTGGAAGGGGGAATGAGCAGTTCTTC. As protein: CASSGRGNEQFF.